These 28 T cell receptor beta chains originate from one sample sequenced in a study of blood T cell repertoires in COVID-19. The protocol was immunoSEQ multiplex PCR, while the TCRdb copy is restricted to in-frame clones and leaves out a portion. This sample has under 70,000 clones, with under 90% found just once. Material: peripheral blood. Source of these receptors: a woman aged 80 or older with acute or convalescent COVID-19.

The J gene is TRBJ1-1, the V gene TRBV3-1 (or the pseudogene TRBV3-2); 7 nucleotides agree with TRBD1. V gave up 5 bases and J gave up 4 bases; unmatched junction bases: 13. Germline V lookup: CDR1 LGHDT, CDR2 YNNKEL (reference sequence). This CDR3 region has 16 residues. CDR3: CASSAHLGQGGTEAFF. CDR3 DNA: TGTGCCAGCAGCGCCCATCTTGGGCAGGGGGGCACTGAAGCTTTCTTT.

CDR3 nucleotide sequence: TGTGCCAGCAGCCTACAGGGGGGTCCCTACAATGAGCAGTTCTTC. It specifies CASSLQGGPYNEQFF. V and J are TRBV7-9 and TRBJ2-1; 8 bases agree with TRBD1. Trimming at V came to 5 bases and at J to 2 bases, leaving 5 bases not matched to a gene. Germline assignment: CDR1 SEHNR and CDR2 FQNEAQ (reference sequence). There are 15 residues in the CDR3.

The chain couples TRBV12-3 or TRBV12-4 to TRBJ2-5; D is uncertain. This CDR3 is 12 amino acids long. The germline V and J ends were trimmed by 3 bases and 4 bases, with 6 bases remaining between them. DNA for the CDR3: TGTGCCAGCAGTTTCTTTCCAGAGACCCAGTACTTC. This translates into CASSFFPETQYF.

This chain's CDR3 is CASSNRGTAYGYTF. The CDR3 nucleotides read TGTGCCAGTAGTAATCGCGGGACTGCCTATGGCTACACCTTC. The chain joins TRBV19 to TRBJ1-2; possibly TRBD1 for D (5 bases). The germline V gene encodes CDR1 LNHDA and CDR2 SQIVND (reference sequence). Between the trimmed V and J ends, which lost 4 bases and 4 bases, there was a span of 13 bases. This CDR3 is 14 amino acids long. Variable domain in full (rest from reference TRBV19 and TRBJ1-2): DGGITQSPKYLFRKEGQNVTLSCEQNLNHDAMYWYRQDPGQGLRLIYYSQIVNDFQKGDIAEGYSVSREKKESFPLTVTSAQKNPTAFYLCASSNRGTAYGYTFGSGTRLTVV.

This clone was counted between two and nine times. V and J are TRBV10-3 and TRBJ1-6, with 10 bases matching TRBD1. The CDR3 totals 12 residues. CDR1 is ENHRY and CDR2 is SYGVKD in the germline V gene. After removal of 8 bases from V and 11 bases from J, the junction contained 3 bases not matched to a gene. This CDR3 is CAISGQGTPLHF. The CDR3 nucleotides are TGTGCCATCTCGGGACAGGGGACACCCCTCCACTTT.

V usage is TRBV7-3 and J usage is TRBJ2-1; no clear D. The CDR3 covers 13 residues. Germline assignment: CDR1 SGHTA and CDR2 FQGTGA. Trimming cost V 5 bases and J 2 bases, with 7 bases left between them. CDR3 bases: TGTGCCAGCAGCCCCACTACCTACAATGAGCAGTTCTTC. Translated: CASSPTTYNEQFF.

The chain carries TRBV5-5 and TRBJ2-1, with 8 bases that match TRBD2. Germline V gives CDR1 SGHKS, CDR2 YYEKEE (reference sequence). The CDR3 covers 16 residues. Trimming at V came to 0 bases and at J to 3 bases, leaving 5 bases not matched to a gene. CDR3 coding DNA: TGTGCCAGCAGCTTGGGACAAGCGGGGGACTACAATGAGCAGTTCTTC. Amino acids: CASSLGQAGDYNEQFF.

The V and J genes are TRBV19 and TRBJ1-5; TRBD1 matches 9 bases. The germline V gene encodes CDR1 LNHDA and CDR2 SQIVND (reference sequence). The V gene end was trimmed by 5 bases and the J gene end by 5 bases; junction bases not matched to a gene: 4. CDR3 length equals 14 residues. This CDR3 reads CASSEYRGHQPQHF. The CDR3 bases are TGTGCCAGTAGTGAATACAGGGGGCATCAGCCCCAGCATTTT.

The V and J genes are TRBV29-1 and TRBJ1-2; no definite D call. The CDR3 has 12 residues. Trimming left V 2 bases short and J 5 bases short, with 9 bases between. Germline V gene lookup returns CDR1 SQVTM and CDR2 ANQGSEA. The CDR3 DNA reads TGCAGCGTTGAACTCACCGGGTATGGCTACACCTTC. Amino acids: CSVELTGYGYTF.

The chain recombines TRBV2 with TRBJ1-6; a possible D gene is TRBD1 (5 bases). This CDR3 spans 16 amino acids. V gave up 6 bases and J gave up 5 bases, with 17 bases separating them. Germline CDR1 is SNHLY and CDR2 is FYNNEI. CDR3 sequence: CASREVVGGNNSPLHF. The CDR3 coding sequence is TGTGCCAGCAGAGAGGTCGTGGGGGGTAATAATTCACCCCTCCACTTT.

V and J are TRBV6-5 and TRBJ1-4, with D tentatively TRBD1 (6 bases). CDR1 and CDR2 from the germline V gene are MNHEY and SVGAGI. The CDR3 is made up of 16 amino acids. V lost 0 bases and J lost 5, with 13 bases in between. The CDR3 DNA reads TGTGCCAGCAGTTACTCGACGGCAGGGGAGAATGAAAAACTGTTTTTT. As protein: CASSYSTAGENEKLFF.

This clone was counted once. The chain recombines TRBV3-1 (or the pseudogene TRBV3-2) with TRBJ2-4; D possibly corresponds to TRBD2 (6 bases). Trimming pared 2 bases from V and 6 bases from J, leaving 17 bases between. Looked up from germline, CDR1 is LGHDT and CDR2 is YNNKEL (reference sequence). This CDR3 is built from 16 residues. This chain's CDR3 is CASSQMTGTGGNIQYF. The CDR3 nucleotides read TGTGCCAGCAGCCAAATGACCGGGACTGGGGGAAACATTCAGTACTTC.

The chain employs TRBV11-3 and TRBJ2-6, with D possibly being TRBD1 (5 bases). This CDR3 has 16 residues. The V and J ends lost 2 bases and 1 base respectively, with 9 bases between them. CDR1 and CDR2 from the germline V gene are SGHNT and YENEEA. The CDR3 protein is CASSLYAGSGANVLTF. In DNA form, the CDR3 reads TGTGCCAGCAGCTTATACGCAGGGTCTGGGGCCAACGTCCTGACTTTC.

The V gene is TRBV14, the J gene TRBJ1-1; TRBD1 is a possible D gene (5 bases). The CDR3 is 16 residues long. The V end lost 1 base, the J end lost 6 bases, and 18 bases lay between the germline ends. Germline values: CDR1 SGHDN, CDR2 FVKESK. CDR3: CASSQVPGRGSPEAFF. The CDR3 DNA reads TGTGCCAGCAGCCAAGTTCCAGGGCGGGGATCCCCTGAAGCTTTCTTT.

J is TRBJ1-2 and V is TRBV19, with a tentative D call TRBD1 (6 bases). Germline V gives CDR1 LNHDA, CDR2 SQIVND (reference sequence). Trimming removed 2 bases at V and 4 bases at J, with 11 bases between. The CDR3 has 14 residues. The CDR3 DNA follows: TGTGCCAGTAGTATATACCCACAGGGCTATGGCTACACCTTC. It codes for CASSIYPQGYGYTF.

The chain is built from TRBV9 and TRBJ1-5; maybe TRBD1 (5 bases). Germline V CDR1 and CDR2: SGDLS, YYNGEE. V lost 3 bases and J 3 bases, leaving 13 bases between the germline ends. This CDR3 comprises 15 residues. The CDR3 coding sequence is TGTGCCAGCAGCGCTGGGGGAGGGCTCAATCAGCCCCAGCATTTT. As protein: CASSAGGGLNQPQHF.

This clone turned up a few times. The V call is TRBV19, the J call TRBJ1-5; 7 bases line up with TRBD1. The J segment lost 6 bases and the V segment lost 4 bases, leaving 3 bases of the junction unmatched. Germline lookup yields CDR1 LNHDA and CDR2 SQIVND (reference sequence). CDR3 length equals 13 residues. The CDR3 reads CASSTTGFQPQHF. The CDR3 bases are TGTGCCAGTAGTACGACAGGGTTTCAGCCCCAGCATTTT.

The rearrangement uses TRBV10-2 and TRBJ2-7; 8 nucleotides align to TRBD2. The trim removed 6 bases at V and 0 bases at J, leaving 7 bases unmatched. From germline, CDR1 is WSHSY and CDR2 SAAADI. The CDR3 runs to 15 residues. As DNA, the CDR3 is TGCGCCAGCAGGAGGACTAGCCAAAGCTCCTACGAGCAGTACTTC. Residues: CASRRTSQSSYEQYF.

The chain links TRBV27 to TRBJ2-2; no clear D. The CDR3 is 12 amino acids. CDR1 MNHEY and CDR2 SMNVEV come from the germline V gene (reference sequence). V lost 4 bases and J lost 6, with 6 bases in between. The chain's CDR3 is CASSSYAGELFF. The CDR3 nucleotides are TGTGCCAGCAGTTCCTATGCCGGGGAGCTGTTTTTT.

This clone was detected only a few times. This rearrangement joins TRBV7-3 to TRBJ2-2, with 9 nucleotides matching TRBD2. The CDR3 has 17 residues. Germline V gene sequence: CDR1 SGHTA, CDR2 FQGTGA. The ends lost 0 bases at V and 4 bases at J; junction bases unmatched: 6. The CDR3 spells CASSLTPSGIGTGELFF. The CDR3 DNA reads as TGTGCCAGCAGCTTAACGCCTAGCGGGATTGGCACCGGGGAGCTGTTTTTT.

J is TRBJ1-1 and V is TRBV6-5, with 8 bases matching TRBD1. With 7 bases clipped from V and 6 bases from J, the junction kept 7 bases outside the gene matches. The CDR3 spans 13 residues. The germline V gene encodes CDR1 MNHEY and CDR2 SVGAGI. CDR3 DNA: TGTGCCAGCAAAGGACAGGGTAGGTCTGAAGCTTTCTTT. As protein: CASKGQGRSEAFF.

V gene TRBV29-1 combines with J gene TRBJ1-6; perhaps TRBD1 as D (6 bases). The CDR3 contains 16 residues. Germline V gene lookup returns CDR1 SQVTM and CDR2 ANQGSEA. Between the trimmed V and J ends, which lost 4 bases and 7 bases, there was a span of 20 bases. This CDR3 reads CSVVPDRGAGNSPLHF. CDR3 DNA sequence: TGCAGCGTTGTTCCAGATCGGGGGGCAGGAAATTCACCCCTCCACTTT.

The chain combines TRBV7-8 with TRBJ1-3; unclear D gene. This CDR3 region has 15 residues. Germline V gene lookup returns CDR1 SGHVS and CDR2 FQNEAQ. V lost 5 bases and J 0 bases, leaving 11 bases between the germline ends. The CDR3 sequence is CASSRTGSSGNTIYF. The CDR3 DNA sequence: TGTGCCAGCAGCAGGACGGGGAGCTCTGGAAACACCATATATTTT.

This chain connects TRBV5-1 to TRBJ1-1, with 7 bases identical to TRBD1. V was clipped by 4 bases and J by 1 base; unmatched bases: 4. Germline V CDR1 and CDR2: SGHRS, YFSETQ. CDR3 size: 14 residues. CDR3 bases: TGCGCCAGCAGCAAAGGGACAGCGAACACTGAAGCTTTCTTT. Protein sequence: CASSKGTANTEAFF.

V usage is TRBV2 and J usage is TRBJ1-1, with D possibly matching TRBD1 (6 bases). This CDR3 has 14 residues. V gave up 9 bases and J gave up 1 base, with 15 bases separating them. Per the germline V gene, CDR1 is SNHLY and CDR2 is FYNNEI. The CDR3 sequence is CASIRGWSNTEAFF. In DNA form, the CDR3 reads TGTGCCAGTATCAGGGGATGGTCGAACACTGAAGCTTTCTTT.

This chain connects TRBV2 to TRBJ2-3; D possibly corresponds to TRBD2 (5 bases). V was cut by 8 bases and J by 3 bases, with 15 bases left in between. This CDR3 is 14 amino acids long. CDR1 SNHLY and CDR2 FYNNEI come from the germline V gene. The CDR3: CASVITGSTDTQYF. CDR3 nucleotide sequence: TGTGCCAGCGTGATAACGGGGTCTACAGATACGCAGTATTTT. Drawing the rest from reference TRBV2 and TRBJ2-3, the complete variable domain is EPEVTQTPSHQVTQMGQEVILRCVPISNHLYFYWYRQILGQKVEFLVSFYNNEISEKSEIFDDQFSVERPDGSNFTLKIRSTKLEDSAMYFCASVITGSTDTQYFGPGTRLTVL.

In this sample, this clone turned up a few times. This sequence joins TRBV19 and TRBJ1-5, with D possibly matching TRBD1 (5 bases). V was shortened by 6 bases and J by 0 bases, with 12 bases between the two germline ends. CDR3 size: 15 residues. The germline V gene has CDR1 LNHDA and CDR2 SQIVND (reference sequence). CDR3 in DNA: TGTGCCAGTAGGCCTGACAGTTATAGCAATCAGCCCCAGCATTTT. It specifies CASRPDSYSNQPQHF. The entire variable domain, with the rest obtained from reference TRBV19 and TRBJ1-5, is as follows: DGGITQSPKYLFRKEGQNVTLSCEQNLNHDAMYWYRQDPGQGLRLIYYSQIVNDFQKGDIAEGYSVSREKKESFPLTVTSAQKNPTAFYLCASRPDSYSNQPQHFGDGTRLSIL.

The CDR3 loop reads CASSQNRVGETQYF. CDR3 coding DNA: TGCGCCAGCAGCCAGAACAGGGTCGGCGAGACCCAGTACTTC. This chain joins TRBV4-1 and TRBJ2-5; D may be TRBD1 (6 bases). CDR1 and CDR2 (germline): MGHRA, YSYEKL. V shed 3 bases and J shed 5 bases, with 13 bases lying between them. The CDR3 sequence is 14 residues long.